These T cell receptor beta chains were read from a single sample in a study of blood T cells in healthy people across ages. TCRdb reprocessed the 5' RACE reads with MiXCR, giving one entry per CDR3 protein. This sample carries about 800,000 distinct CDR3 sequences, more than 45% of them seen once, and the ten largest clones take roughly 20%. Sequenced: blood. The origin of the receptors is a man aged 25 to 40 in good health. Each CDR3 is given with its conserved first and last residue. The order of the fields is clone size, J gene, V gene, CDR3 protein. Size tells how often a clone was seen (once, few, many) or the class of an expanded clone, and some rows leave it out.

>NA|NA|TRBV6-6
CASRTEDYNEQYF
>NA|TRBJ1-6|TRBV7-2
CASSSAQRQGLGSPLHF
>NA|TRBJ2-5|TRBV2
CASMLGSDKETQYF
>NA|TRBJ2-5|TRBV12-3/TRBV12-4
CASRRGAESAQYF
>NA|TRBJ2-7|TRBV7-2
CASSLEEGAVYEQYF
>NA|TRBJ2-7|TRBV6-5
CVSSYSIQKGSYEQYF
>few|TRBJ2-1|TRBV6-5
CASTESTYNEQFF
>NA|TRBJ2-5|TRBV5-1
CASSSGQGTQESQYF
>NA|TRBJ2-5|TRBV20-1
CSARGEQGLETQYF
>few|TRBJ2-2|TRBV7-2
CASSLARGAPGELFF
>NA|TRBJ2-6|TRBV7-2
CASSFYRSNVLTF
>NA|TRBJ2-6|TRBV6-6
CASSTGVSGANVLTF
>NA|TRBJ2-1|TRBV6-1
CASNRQGAHNEQFF
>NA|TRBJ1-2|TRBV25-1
CASSERTGVDGYTF
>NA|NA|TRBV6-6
CASSIEGVLYEQYF
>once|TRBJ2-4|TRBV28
CASRGQGASEQYF
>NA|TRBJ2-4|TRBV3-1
CASSRRTSGGANIQYF
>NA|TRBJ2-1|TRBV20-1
CSAPGVAGDNEQFF
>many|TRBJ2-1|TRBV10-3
CAISDFVKTGQGAENEQFF
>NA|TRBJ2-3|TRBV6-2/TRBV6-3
CASSEVLPDTQYF
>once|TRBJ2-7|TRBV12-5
CASVFSGTSGGYEQYF
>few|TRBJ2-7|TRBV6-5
CASSYGGLGNSEQYF
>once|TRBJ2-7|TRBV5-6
CATKQVGNYEQYF
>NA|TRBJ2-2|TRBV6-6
CASSWGTGELFF
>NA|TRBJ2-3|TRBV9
CASSGGGRDTQYF
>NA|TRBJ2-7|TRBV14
CASSQAYLGSGVSYEQYF
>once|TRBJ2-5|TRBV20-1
CSVGRTAYNEQYF
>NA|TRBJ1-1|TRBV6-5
CASSYSMGAGNTEAFF
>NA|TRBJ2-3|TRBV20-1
CSARKASNTDTQYF
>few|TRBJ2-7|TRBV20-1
CSAQLRARAYEQYF
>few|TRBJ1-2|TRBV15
CATTNARGSNYGYTF
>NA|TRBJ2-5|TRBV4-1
CASSPHSGMETQYF
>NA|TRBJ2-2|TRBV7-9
CASSPRGEGRELFF
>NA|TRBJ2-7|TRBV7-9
CASSRLGGLPSEQYF
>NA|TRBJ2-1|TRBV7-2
CASSLNGRETDEQFF
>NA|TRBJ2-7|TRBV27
CASASGSGSYEQYF
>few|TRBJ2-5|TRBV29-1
CSVPIAGLETQYF
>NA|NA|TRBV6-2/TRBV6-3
CASNTGPGEQYF
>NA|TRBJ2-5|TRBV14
CASSLPGTRIMETQYF
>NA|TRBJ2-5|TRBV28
CASSRVGTIQETQYF
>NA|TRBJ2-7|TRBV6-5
CASAGTSGYEQYF
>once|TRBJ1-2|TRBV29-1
CSVGGQGAKPHYGYTF
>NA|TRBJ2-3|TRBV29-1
CSAKISSDTQYF
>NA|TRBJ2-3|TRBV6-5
CASSYSWLALDTQYF
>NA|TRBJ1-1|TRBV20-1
CSARDPTGGYTEAFF